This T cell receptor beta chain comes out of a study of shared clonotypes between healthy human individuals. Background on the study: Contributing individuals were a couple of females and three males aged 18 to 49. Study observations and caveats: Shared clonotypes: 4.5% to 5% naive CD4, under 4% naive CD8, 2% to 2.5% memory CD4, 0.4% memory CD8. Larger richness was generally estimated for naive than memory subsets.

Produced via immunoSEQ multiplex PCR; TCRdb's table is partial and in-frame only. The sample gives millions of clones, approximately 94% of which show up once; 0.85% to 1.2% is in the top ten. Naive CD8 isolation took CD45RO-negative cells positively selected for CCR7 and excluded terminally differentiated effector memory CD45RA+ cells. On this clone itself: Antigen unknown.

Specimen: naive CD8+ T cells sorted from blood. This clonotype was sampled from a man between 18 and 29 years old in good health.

CDR3 nucleotides: TGTGCCAGCAGTCTACAAGGGCCTCTGTCCAATGAGCAGTTCTTC. It yields the protein CASSLQGPLSNEQFF. The chain combines TRBV27 with TRBJ2-1; D gene ambiguous. The germline V and J ends were trimmed by 5 bases and 6 bases, with 17 bases remaining between them. CDR3 length equals 15 residues. The V gene's germline CDR1 is MNHEY and CDR2 SMNVEV (reference sequence).